This paragraph reports one T cell receptor beta chain. This specimen belongs to a study of cytomegalovirus exposure and HLA in healthy donors. PCR employed 60 Vbeta and 13 Jbeta primers. Assay used: immunoSEQ multiplex PCR; TCRdb lists only in-frame clones, some missing. This table holds about 97,000 clones, over 70% found once. The germline CDR1 and CDR2 sequences are SGHRS and YFSETQ. This CDR3 is built from 13 residues. Trimming took off 2 bases at V and 4 bases at J, with 8 bases between the two ends. The chain joins TRBV5-1 to TRBJ2-3; D may be TRBD1 (6 bases). Sequencing was done on a sample of PBMCs. The source of this sequence is a man aged 50-60 years in good health and CMV-seronegative. Written as DNA, the CDR3 is TGCGCCAGCAGCTTTGGGGGCGCAGATACGCAGTATTTT. This gives the protein CASSFGGADTQYF.